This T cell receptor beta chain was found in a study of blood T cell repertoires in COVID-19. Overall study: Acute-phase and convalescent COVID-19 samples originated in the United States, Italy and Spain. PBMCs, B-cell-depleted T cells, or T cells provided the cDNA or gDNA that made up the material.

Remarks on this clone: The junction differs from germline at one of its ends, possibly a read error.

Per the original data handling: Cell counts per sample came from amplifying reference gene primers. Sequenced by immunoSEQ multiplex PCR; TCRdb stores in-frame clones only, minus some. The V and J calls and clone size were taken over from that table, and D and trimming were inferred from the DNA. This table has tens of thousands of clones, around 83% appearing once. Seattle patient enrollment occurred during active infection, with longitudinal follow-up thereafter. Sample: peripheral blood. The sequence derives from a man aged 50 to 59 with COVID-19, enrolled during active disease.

This CDR3 reads CASSSDRGETQYF. The DNA of the CDR3 is TGTGCTAGCAGTTCCGACAGGGGGGAGACCCAGTACTTC. The chain links TRBV7-7 to TRBJ2-5, with 9 bases fitting TRBD1. Germline CDR1 is SSHAT and CDR2 is FNYEAQ (reference sequence). The CDR3 extends over 13 amino acids.